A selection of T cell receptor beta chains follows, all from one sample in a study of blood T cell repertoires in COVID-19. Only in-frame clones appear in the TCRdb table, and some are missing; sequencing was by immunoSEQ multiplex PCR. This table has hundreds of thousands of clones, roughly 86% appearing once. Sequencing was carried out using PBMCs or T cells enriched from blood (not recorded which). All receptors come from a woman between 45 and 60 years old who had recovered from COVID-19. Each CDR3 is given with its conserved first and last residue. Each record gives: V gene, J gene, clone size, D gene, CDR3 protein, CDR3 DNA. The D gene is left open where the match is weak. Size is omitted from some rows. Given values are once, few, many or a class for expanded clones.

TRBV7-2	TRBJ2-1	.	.	CASSLAAGSNEQFF	TGTGCCAGCAGCTTAGCTGCCGGGAGCAATGAGCAGTTCTTC
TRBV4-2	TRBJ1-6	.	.	CASSRTQGGVDSPLHF	TGTGCCAGCAGCAGGACGCAAGGGGGTGTGGATTCACCCCTCCACTTT
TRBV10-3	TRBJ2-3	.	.	CAISGTNTQYF	TGTGCCATCAGCGGGACAAATACGCAGTATTTT
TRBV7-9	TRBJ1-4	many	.	CASSSEATNEKLFF	TGTGCCAGCAGCTCAGAAGCAACTAATGAAAAACTGTTTTTT
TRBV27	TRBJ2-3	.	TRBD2	CASRSSGSVSDTQYF	TGTGCCAGCCGAAGTAGCGGGAGTGTCTCAGATACGCAGTATTTT
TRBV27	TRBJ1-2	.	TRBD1	CASSSIKILGQGNRGYTF	TGTGCCAGCAGTTCGATAAAAATCCTGGGACAGGGTAATCGGGGCTACACCTTC
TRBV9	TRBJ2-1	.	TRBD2	CASSALAGGNYNEQFF	TGTGCCAGCAGCGCACTAGCGGGAGGGAACTACAATGAGCAGTTCTTC
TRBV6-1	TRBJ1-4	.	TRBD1	CASSERTGVVGMVIGKLFF	TGTGCCAGCAGTGAACGGACAGGGGTCGTAGGAATGGTTATCGGAAAACTGTTTTTT
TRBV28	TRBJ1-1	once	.	CASSGPPDTEAFF	TGTGCCAGCAGTGGGCCCCCGGACACTGAAGCTTTCTTT
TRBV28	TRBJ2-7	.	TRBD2	CAAPPGLAGGPFILGLYEQYF	TGTGCCGCCCCCCCGGGGCTAGCGGGAGGGCCGTTTATTTTGGGGCTATACGAGCAGTACTTC
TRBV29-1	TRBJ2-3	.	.	CSVNRDSGTDTQYF	TGCAGCGTCAACCGGGACTCCGGCACAGATACGCAGTATTTT
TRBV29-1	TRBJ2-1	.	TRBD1	CSSGPGQGPSSYNEQFF	TGCAGCTCGGGCCCGGGACAGGGACCCAGCTCCTACAATGAGCAGTTCTTC
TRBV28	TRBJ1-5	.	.	CASSLVVRNQPQHF	TGTGCCAGCAGTTTAGTAGTACGCAATCAGCCCCAGCATTTT
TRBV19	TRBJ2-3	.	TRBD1	CATDRGRTDTQYF	TGTGCCACTGACAGGGGGCGGACAGATACGCAGTATTTT
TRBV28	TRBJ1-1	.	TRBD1	CASTEGAKNTEAFF	TGTGCCAGCACCGAGGGGGCGAAGAACACTGAAGCTTTCTTT
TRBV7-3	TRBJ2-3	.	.	CASSLTSARGSTDTQYF	TGTGCCAGCAGCTTAACGTCGGCTAGGGGGAGCACAGATACGCAGTATTTT
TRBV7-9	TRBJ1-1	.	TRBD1	CASSYHRTGGGTEAFF	TGTGCCAGCAGTTACCATCGGACAGGGGGCGGCACTGAAGCTTTCTTT
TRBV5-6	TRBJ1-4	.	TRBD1	CASSSVRTGGVKLFF	TGTGCCAGCAGCAGCGTCCGGACAGGGGGAGTAAAACTGTTTTTT
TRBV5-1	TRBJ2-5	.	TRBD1	CASSLGTGQGVETQYF	TGCGCCAGCAGCTTGGGTACGGGACAGGGGGTCGAGACCCAGTACTTC
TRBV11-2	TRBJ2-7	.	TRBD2	CASSLDGRLASYEQYF	TGTGCCAGCAGCTTAGATGGCCGACTAGCGTCCTACGAGCAGTACTTC
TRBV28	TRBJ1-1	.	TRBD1	CASSPDRGLLVEAFF	TGTGCCAGCAGTCCAGACAGGGGGCTTTTAGTTGAAGCTTTCTTT
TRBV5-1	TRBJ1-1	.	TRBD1	CASSLDPQGANTEAFF	TGCGCCAGCAGCTTGGACCCTCAGGGGGCAAACACTGAAGCTTTCTTT
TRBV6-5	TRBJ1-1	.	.	CASRGGRGAFF	TGTGCCAGCAGAGGGGGAAGGGGAGCTTTCTTT
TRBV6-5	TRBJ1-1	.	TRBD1	CASSLPGTGGITEAFF	TGTGCCAGCAGTTTGCCCGGGACAGGGGGCATCACTGAAGCTTTCTTT
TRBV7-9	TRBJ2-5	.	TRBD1	CASSLGQGSEETQYF	TGTGCCAGCAGCTTGGGACAGGGCAGTGAAGAGACCCAGTACTTC
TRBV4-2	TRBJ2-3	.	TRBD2	CASSQISQAGGDTQYF	TGTGCCAGCAGCCAAATTTCCCAAGCGGGAGGAGATACGCAGTATTTT
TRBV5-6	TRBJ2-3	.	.	CASKSFEGAGWYF	TGTGCCAGCAAGAGTTTCGAAGGCGCAGGGTGGTATTTT
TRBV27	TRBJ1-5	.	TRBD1	CASSTTRQGGQPQHF	TGTGCCAGCAGTACCACACGACAGGGTGGTCAGCCCCAGCATTTT
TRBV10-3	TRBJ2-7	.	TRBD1	CAIGDRGHEQYF	TGTGCCATAGGCGACAGGGGGCACGAGCAGTACTTC
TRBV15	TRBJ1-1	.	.	CATRGTHQAFF	TGTGCCACCAGGGGGACACACCAAGCTTTCTTT
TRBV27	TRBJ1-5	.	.	CASSKSTPYSNQPQHF	TGTGCCAGCAGTAAGTCAACGCCCTATAGCAATCAGCCCCAGCATTTT
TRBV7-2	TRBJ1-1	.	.	CASSLRGARNTEAFF	TGTGCCAGCAGCCTCCGGGGGGCTAGGAACACTGAAGCTTTCTTT
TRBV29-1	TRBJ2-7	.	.	CSVGLPGSYEQYF	TGCAGCGTTGGACTCCCCGGCTCCTACGAGCAGTACTTC
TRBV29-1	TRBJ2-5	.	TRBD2	CSVGAGLETQYF	TGCAGCGTTGGAGCGGGGCTAGAGACCCAGTACTTC
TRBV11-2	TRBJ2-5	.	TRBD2	CASSTGGTSGRGETQYF	TGTGCCAGCAGCACCGGGGGGACTAGCGGGAGAGGCGAGACCCAGTACTTC
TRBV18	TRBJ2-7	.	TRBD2	CASSPSLAGGEQYF	TGTGCCAGCTCACCTTCCCTAGCGGGAGGAGAGCAGTACTTC
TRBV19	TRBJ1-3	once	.	CASRRTRTENTIYF	TGTGCCAGTAGACGGACCAGGACAGAAAACACCATATATTTT
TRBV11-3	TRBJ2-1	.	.	CASSLADNEQFF	TGTGCCAGCAGCTTAGCAGACAATGAGCAGTTCTTC
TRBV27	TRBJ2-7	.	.	CASSLFGPYEQYF	TGTGCCAGCAGTTTGTTCGGTCCCTACGAGCAGTACTTC
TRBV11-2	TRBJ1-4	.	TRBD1	CASTLTGTGGATNEKLFF	TGTGCCAGCACCCTAACCGGGACAGGGGGCGCAACTAATGAAAAACTGTTTTTT
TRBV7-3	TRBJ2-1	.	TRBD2	CASSLLPSGNSYNEQFF	TGTGCCAGCAGCTTGCTACCTAGCGGGAACTCCTACAATGAGCAGTTCTTC
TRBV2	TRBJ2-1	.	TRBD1	CASVDRESYNEQFF	TGTGCCAGCGTTGACAGGGAGTCCTACAATGAGCAGTTCTTC
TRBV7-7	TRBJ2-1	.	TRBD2	CASSLARGNEQFF	TGTGCTAGCAGCTTAGCGCGGGGGAATGAGCAGTTCTTC
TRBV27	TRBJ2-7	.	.	CASSGPYEQYF	TGTGCCAGCAGTGGCCCCTACGAGCAGTACTTC
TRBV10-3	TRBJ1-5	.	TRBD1	CASGTGGFGNQPQHF	TGTGCCAGCGGGACAGGGGGGTTCGGCAATCAGCCCCAGCATTTT
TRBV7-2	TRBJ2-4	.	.	CASTGLAKNIQYF	TGTGCCAGCACTGGACTAGCCAAAAACATTCAGTACTTC